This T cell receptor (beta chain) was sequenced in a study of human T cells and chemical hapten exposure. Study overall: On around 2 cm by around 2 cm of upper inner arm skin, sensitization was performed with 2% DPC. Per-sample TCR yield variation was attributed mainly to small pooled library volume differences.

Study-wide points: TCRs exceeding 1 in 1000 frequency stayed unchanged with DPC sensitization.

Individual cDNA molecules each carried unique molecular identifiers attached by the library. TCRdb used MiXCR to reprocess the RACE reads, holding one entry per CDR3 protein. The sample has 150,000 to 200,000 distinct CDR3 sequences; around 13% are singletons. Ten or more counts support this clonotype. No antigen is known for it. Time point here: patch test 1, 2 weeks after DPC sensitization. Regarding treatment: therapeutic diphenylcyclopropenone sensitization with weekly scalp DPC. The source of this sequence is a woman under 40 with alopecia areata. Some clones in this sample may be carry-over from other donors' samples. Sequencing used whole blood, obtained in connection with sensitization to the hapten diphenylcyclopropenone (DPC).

This CDR3 reads CASSEYTGELFF. The CDR3 nucleotides are TGTGCCAGCAGCGAGTACACCGGGGAGCTGTTTTTT. This sequence joins TRBV7-2 and TRBJ2-2; D not resolved. The CDR3 spans 12 residues. Trimming took off 5 bases at V and 3 bases at J, with 4 bases between the two ends. The germline gives CDR1 SGHTA, CDR2 FQGNSA. Full variable domain (missing parts from reference TRBV7-2 and TRBJ2-2): GAGVSQSPSNKVTEKGKDVELRCDPISGHTALYWYRQSLGQGLEFLIYFQGNSAPDKSGLPSDRFSAERTGGSVSTLTIQRTQQEDSAVYLCASSEYTGELFFGEGSRLTVL.